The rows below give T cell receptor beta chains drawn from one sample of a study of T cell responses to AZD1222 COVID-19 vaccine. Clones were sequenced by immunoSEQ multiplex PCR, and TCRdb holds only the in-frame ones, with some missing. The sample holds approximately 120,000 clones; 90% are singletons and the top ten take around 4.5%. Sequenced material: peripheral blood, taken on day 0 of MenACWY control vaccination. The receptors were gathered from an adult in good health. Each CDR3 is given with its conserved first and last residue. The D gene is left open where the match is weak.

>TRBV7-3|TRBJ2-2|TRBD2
CASSGNSGRTGELFF
TGTGCCAGCAGCGGAAATAGCGGGAGAACCGGGGAGCTGTTTTTT
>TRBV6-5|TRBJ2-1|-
CASRTQGLGGNEQFF
TGTGCCAGCAGAACCCAGGGTCTCGGAGGCAATGAGCAGTTCTTC
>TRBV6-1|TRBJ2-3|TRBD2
CASSEISGRAPDTQYF
TGTGCCAGCAGTGAAATTAGCGGGAGGGCCCCAGATACGCAGTATTTT
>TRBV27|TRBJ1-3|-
CASSLFPNSGNTIYF
TGTGCCAGCAGTTTATTTCCGAACTCTGGAAACACCATATATTTT
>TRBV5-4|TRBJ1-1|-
CASSTAPTAVSYTEAFF
TGTGCCAGCAGCACAGCACCGACAGCTGTATCGTACACTGAAGCTTTCTTT
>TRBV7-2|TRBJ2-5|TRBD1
CASSAYLGQGVQETQYF
TGTGCCAGCAGCGCCTACCTGGGACAGGGGGTCCAAGAGACCCAGTACTTC
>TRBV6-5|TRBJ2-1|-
CASSYVRANEQFF
TGTGCCAGCAGTTACGTCAGGGCGAATGAGCAGTTCTTC
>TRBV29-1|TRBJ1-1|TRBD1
CSVGNRGDTEAFF
TGCAGCGTTGGCAACAGGGGGGACACTGAAGCTTTCTTT
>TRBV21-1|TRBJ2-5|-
CASSKNTPAQYF
TGTGCCAGCAGCAAGAACACGCCGGCCCAGTACTTC
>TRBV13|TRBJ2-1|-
CASSFRQDNEQFF
TGTGCCAGCAGCTTCCGACAGGACAATGAGCAGTTCTTC
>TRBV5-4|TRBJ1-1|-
CASSLGGTVDTEAFF
TGTGCCAGCAGCTTGGGTGGCACAGTTGACACTGAAGCTTTCTTT
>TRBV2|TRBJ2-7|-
CASSEGTYEQYF
TGTGCCAGCAGTGAAGGCACCTACGAGCAGTACTTC
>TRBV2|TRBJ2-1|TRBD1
CASSRQGNEQFF
TGTGCCAGCAGTAGACAGGGCAATGAGCAGTTCTTC